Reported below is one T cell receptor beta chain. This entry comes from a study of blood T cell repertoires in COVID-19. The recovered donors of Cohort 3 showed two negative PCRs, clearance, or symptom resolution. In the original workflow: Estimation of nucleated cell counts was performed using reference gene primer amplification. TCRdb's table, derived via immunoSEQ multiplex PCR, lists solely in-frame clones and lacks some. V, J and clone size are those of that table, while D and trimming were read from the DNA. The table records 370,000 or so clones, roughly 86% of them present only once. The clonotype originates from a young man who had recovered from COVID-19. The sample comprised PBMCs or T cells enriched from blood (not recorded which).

In nucleotides, the CDR3 is TGTGCCCGAGGGGGATTTGGAAACACCATATATTTT. Amino acids: CARGGFGNTIYF. The chain employs TRBV30 and TRBJ1-3; tentative D call: TRBD1 (6 bases). Trimming cost V 8 bases and J 3 bases, with 11 bases left between them. Per germline, CDR1 GTSNPN and CDR2 SVGIG (reference sequence). The length of the CDR3 is 12 residues.